The T cell receptor (beta chain) described here comes from a study of Ad26.COV2.S vaccination and SARS-CoV-2 variants. Study observations and caveats: Placebo recipients trailed vaccine recipients in spike-specific TCR breadth. Vaccine and placebo recipients had comparable breadth of non-spike TCRs.

Clones were sequenced by immunoSEQ multiplex PCR, and TCRdb holds only the in-frame ones, with some missing. The sample has some 450,000 clones, about nine tenths seen once. Notes on this clone: The target antigen is unknown.

Specified treatment: some 20 received Ad26.COV2.S at low or high dose, single or two shots; a few received placebo; per-sample allocation not given. It was on day 63 after the first vaccine or placebo injection that samples were taken. Donor was an adult aged 18-55 years in Boston. Wuhan-strain spike was delivered by a replication-incompetent Ad26 vector. V lost 4 bases, J lost 3 bases, and 6 bases stayed unmatched. Germline CDR1 is LGHDT and CDR2 is YNNKEL (reference sequence). The CDR3 covers 15 residues. Sequencing was performed on peripheral blood, taken in a trial of Ad26.COV2.S vaccine versus placebo. This chain connects TRBV3-1 (or the pseudogene TRBV3-2) to TRBJ2-3, with TRBD2 matching over 8 bases. This TCR came from a person between 18 and 59 years old who received the Ad26.COV2.S COVID-19 vaccine or a placebo. The CDR3 DNA reads TGTGCCAGCAGCCTGGGTAGCGGGAAGACAGATACGCAGTATTTT. It specifies CASSLGSGKTDTQYF.